These 14 T cell receptor beta chains originate from one sample sequenced in a study of T cells in Graves' hyperthyroidism and ophthalmopathy (dated by TCRdb to between 2018 and 2021). Library preparation used multiplex PCR. The data were produced on an Illumina HiSeq 2000. The TCR beta CDR3 regions were amplified from RNA transcripts. The TCR CDR3 was subjected to a first round of RT-PCR using the HTBI primer set and the Qiagen OneStep RT-PCR kit. The public reads were reprocessed in TCRdb via fastp at Q25 and MiXCR, keeping in-frame beta chains. Each CDR3 protein appears once, grouped with its most common genes and DNA. The sample has roughly 740,000 distinct CDR3 sequences on record, roughly 15% of them singletons. The ten most abundant clones make up under 8.5% of the sample. The sequenced material came from blood. These receptors came from a man aged 18 to 29 with Graves' hyperthyroidism.

This clonotype was seen at least ten times. This chain connects TRBV12-3 or TRBV12-4 to TRBJ2-3; 7 nucleotides match TRBD2. This CDR3 has 14 residues. J lost 10 bases, V lost 0 bases, and 7 bases had no gene match. CDR3 loop: CASSLAGGTGAQYF. CDR3 DNA: TGTGCCAGCAGTTTAGCGGGAGGGACGGGCGCGCAGTATTTT.

Only one count was recorded for this clonotype. CDR3 region: CASRGKERVDNEQFF. DNA for the CDR3: TGTGCCAGCAGGGGAAAGGAGCGGGTAGACAATGAGCAGTTCTTC. The V and J genes are TRBV28 and TRBJ2-1, with a possible D match to TRBD2 (6 bases). CDR1 and CDR2 (germline): MDHEN, SYDVKM. The CDR3 spans 15 residues. Between the trimmed V and J ends, which lost 6 bases and 5 bases, there was a span of 17 bases.

This clonotype was picked up many times. The V call is TRBV2, the J call TRBJ1-4; D call uncertain. Looked up from germline, CDR1 is SNHLY and CDR2 is FYNNEI. The CDR3 length is 15 residues. The V and J ends lost 1 base and 4 bases respectively, with 10 bases between them. The CDR3 DNA follows: TGTGCCAGCAGTGAAGGCGCAGGTGGTAATGAAAAACTGTTTTTT. Protein sequence: CASSEGAGGNEKLFF. The full variable domain, completed using reference TRBV2 and TRBJ1-4, is EPEVTQTPSHQVTQMGQEVILRCVPISNHLYFYWYRQILGQKVEFLVSFYNNEISEKSEIFDDQFSVERPDGSNFTLKIRSTKLEDSAMYFCASSEGAGGNEKLFFGSGTQLSVL.

The V call is TRBV20-1, the J call TRBJ1-1; a weak D match, TRBD1 (5 bases). The CDR3 length is 12 residues. V was clipped by 8 bases and J by 1 base, with 11 bases between them. The germline V gene encodes CDR1 DFQATT and CDR2 SNEGSKA (reference sequence). In nucleotides, the CDR3 is TGCAGTAAACAGGTGCCGAACACTGAAGCTTTCTTT. Protein sequence: CSKQVPNTEAFF.

This clonotype showed up just a few times. The chain couples TRBV6-1 to TRBJ2-3; the match to TRBD2 covers 8 bases. CDR3 length: 14 residues. After removal of 5 bases from V and 3 bases from J, the junction contained 4 bases not matched to a gene. Germline V gene lookup returns CDR1 MNHNS and CDR2 SASEGT. CDR3: CASSLTSETDTQYF. The CDR3 DNA follows: TGTGCCAGCAGTCTGACTAGCGAGACAGATACGCAGTATTTT.

This clonotype was seen at least ten times. The chain is built from TRBV6-2 or TRBV6-3 and TRBJ1-5, with TRBD1 matching over 9 bases. V was pared by 0 bases and J by 7 bases, with 7 bases of the junction left unmatched. Germline values: CDR1 MNHEY, CDR2 SVGEGT. The CDR3 consists of 16 residues. CDR3 protein: CASSYSDRGRGQPQHF. The DNA of the CDR3 is TGTGCCAGCAGTTACTCGGACAGGGGAAGGGGACAGCCCCAGCATTTT.

At least ten counts were recorded for this clonotype. This chain links TRBV20-1 with TRBJ2-1; D is possibly TRBD2 (5 bases). The germline V gene encodes CDR1 DFQATT and CDR2 SNEGSKA (reference sequence). Trimming left V 1 base short and J 7 bases short, with 23 bases between. The CDR3 has 17 residues. CDR3 bases: TGCAGTGCTAGAGTCCCGGGGTTGGCGACTGGTAGGAATGAGCAGTTCTTC. This sequence encodes CSARVPGLATGRNEQFF.

The genes are TRBV9 and TRBJ2-7; D is uncertain. The CDR3 loop spans 14 amino acids. The germline V gene encodes CDR1 SGDLS and CDR2 YYNGEE. Trimming stripped 4 bases from V and 3 bases from J, with 14 bases between. The CDR3 sequence is CASSPSDVHYEQYF. As DNA, the CDR3 is TGTGCCAGCAGCCCCTCGGACGTACACTACGAGCAGTACTTC.

V gene TRBV7-2 combines with J gene TRBJ2-7; D might be TRBD1 or TRBD2, each matching 5 bases. The CDR3 has 14 residues. Per germline, CDR1 SGHTA and CDR2 FQGNSA. The V gene lost 4 bases and the J gene lost 4 bases, with 14 bases spanning the gap. CDR3 in DNA: TGTGCCAGCAGCTCATCCGTTGGGGGTTACGAGCAGTACTTC. Its translation: CASSSSVGGYEQYF.

The rearrangement links TRBV7-9 to TRBJ2-3; 8 bases are a match to TRBD2. The CDR3 extends over 16 amino acids. Germline V gene sequence: CDR1 SEHNR, CDR2 FQNEAQ (reference sequence). V dropped 3 bases and J dropped 6; count of bases not matched to a gene: 11. The CDR3 protein is CASSLIFPGGPDTQYF. The CDR3 DNA is TGTGCCAGCAGCTTGATTTTTCCGGGAGGGCCGGATACGCAGTATTTT.

This clonotype was seen at least ten times. The V call is TRBV2, the J call TRBJ1-1; TRBD1 might be the D (5 bases). The CDR3 is 14 residues long. The V gene lost 0 bases and the J gene lost 1 base, with 6 bases spanning the gap. Germline V gives CDR1 SNHLY, CDR2 FYNNEI. The CDR3 bases are TGTGCCAGCAGTGAAGCAGGGACGAACACTGAAGCTTTCTTT. It codes for CASSEAGTNTEAFF.

This clonotype showed up just once. This chain links TRBV20-1 with TRBJ1-5, with D perhaps matching TRBD1 (6 bases). The CDR3 totals 13 residues. Germline-derived CDR1 and CDR2 are DFQATT and SNEGSKA (reference sequence). The V and J ends lost 3 bases and 7 bases respectively, with 13 bases between them. The CDR3, as DNA: TGCAGTGCTAGTCGGGGGCTGGGACAGCCCCAGCATTTT. It specifies CSASRGLGQPQHF.

V gene TRBV6-2 or TRBV6-3 combines with J gene TRBJ2-1; 9 bases align to TRBD2. The CDR3 length is 15 residues. Per germline, CDR1 MNHEY and CDR2 SVGEGT. V lost 3 bases to trimming and J lost 8 bases; unmatched junction nucleotides: 8. CDR3 sequence: CASSYEAGGYYEQFF. Written as DNA, the CDR3 is TGTGCCAGCAGTTATGAGGCGGGAGGGTATTATGAGCAGTTCTTC.

The rearrangement links TRBV7-9 to TRBJ2-2; unclear D gene. V lost 5 bases and J 0 bases, leaving 13 bases between the germline ends. This CDR3 region has 16 residues. The V gene's germline CDR1 is SEHNR and CDR2 FQNEAQ (reference sequence). The CDR3 sequence is CASSGALGSNTGELFF. The DNA for the CDR3 is TGTGCCAGCAGCGGAGCCCTGGGTTCGAACACCGGGGAGCTGTTTTTT.